Here is one T cell receptor beta chain with its context. Its antigen is not known. This sample was taken from a study of cytomegalovirus exposure and HLA in healthy donors. CDR1 and CDR2 (germline): LNHNV, YYDKDF (reference sequence). Trimming cost V 5 bases and J 4 bases; bases outside gene matches: 7. The CDR3 is made up of 15 amino acids. Primers for the PCR totalled 60 Vbeta and 13 Jbeta. Assay: immunoSEQ multiplex PCR; the TCRdb copy retains only in-frame clones and omits some. The sample yields roughly 100,000 clones, about 77% seen once. Study-wide results and caveats: One cluster of highly shared sequence variants probably arose as a sequencing artifact.

The source of this sequence is a woman aged 18-29 years in good health and CMV-seropositive. The chain recombines TRBV15 with TRBJ1-4; 7 bases are shared with TRBD1. Material: PBMCs. CDR3 DNA sequence: TGTGCCACCAGCTTTACAGGGGCCCATAATGAAAAACTGTTTTTT. Amino acid sequence: CATSFTGAHNEKLFF.